This T cell receptor beta chain was captured by sequencing in a study of T cell changes during pregnancy in multiple sclerosis. TCRdb keeps only in-frame clones here, not all; method: immunoSEQ multiplex PCR. The sample shows around 56,000 clones, roughly nine tenths of them seen only once. Sequencing was performed on peripheral blood, taken in the third trimester of pregnancy. The sequence was obtained from a female donor in good health, enrolled as a control in a pregnancy study.

CDR3 amino acids: CASSQEGGSTYEQYF. In nucleotides, the CDR3 is TGCGCCAGCAGCCAAGAAGGGGGTTCTACCTACGAGCAGTACTTC. This chain links TRBV4-1 with TRBJ2-7; tentative D call: TRBD1 (6 bases). Germline CDR1 and CDR2: MGHRA and YSYEKL. V dropped 0 bases and J dropped 2 bases, with 11 bases sitting between them. The CDR3 spans 15 residues.